The clone carrying this T cell receptor beta chain was found a few times. Its antigen remains unknown. Germline V lookup: CDR1 SGHTA, CDR2 FQGNSA. The CDR3 loop spans 14 amino acids. J lost 3 bases, V lost 5 bases, and 5 bases had no gene match. These data are taken from a study of blood T cells in healthy people across ages. Study-wide points: Strongly correlated with naive T cell percentage was TCR beta diversity.

A second roughly 7 to 12 cycle PCR used barcoded and J-beta primers. TCRdb reprocessed the 5' RACE reads via MiXCR and lists one record per CDR3 protein. The data hold some 760,000 distinct CDR3 sequences, with 25% observed a single time. The data also belong to a second study, concerning T cells of mothers and their children. From that study: A slight, non-significant increase in overlap was found for related mother-child pairs relative to unrelated pairs.

Sequencing was carried out using blood. The receptor was derived from a boy aged 10-17 years in good health. This chain connects TRBV7-2 to TRBJ2-7; 9 bases are a match to TRBD1. CDR3 residues: CASSRTGQGYEQYF. CDR3 nucleotide sequence: TGTGCCAGCAGCCGAACGGGACAGGGCTACGAGCAGTACTTC.